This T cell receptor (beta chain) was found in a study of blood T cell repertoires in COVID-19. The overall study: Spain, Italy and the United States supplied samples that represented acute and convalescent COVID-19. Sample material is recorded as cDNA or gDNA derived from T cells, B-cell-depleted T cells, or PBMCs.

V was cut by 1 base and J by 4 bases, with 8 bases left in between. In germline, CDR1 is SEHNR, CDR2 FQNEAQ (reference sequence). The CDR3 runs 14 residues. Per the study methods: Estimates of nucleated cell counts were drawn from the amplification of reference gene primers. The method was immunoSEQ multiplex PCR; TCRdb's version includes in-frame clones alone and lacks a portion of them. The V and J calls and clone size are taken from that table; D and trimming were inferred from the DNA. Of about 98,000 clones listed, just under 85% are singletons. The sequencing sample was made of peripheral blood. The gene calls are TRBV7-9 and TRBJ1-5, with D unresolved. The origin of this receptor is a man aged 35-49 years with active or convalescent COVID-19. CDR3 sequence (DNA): TGTGCCAGCAGCTTAGGTGGCAGAAATCAGCCCCAGCATTTT. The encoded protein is CASSLGGRNQPQHF.